The sequence of this TCR beta chain was determined in a study of T-cell memory formation after mild COVID-19. TCRdb redid the calling of the 5' RACE reads with MiXCR, one entry per CDR3 protein. The repertoire holds around 200,000 distinct CDR3 sequences, with approximately 10% as singletons. There are a few counts of this clonotype. Sequenced sample: PBMCs or a T cell subset sorted from them (not recorded which). The sequence was collected from a man younger than 35 who had mild COVID-19 (a few samples of this study predate the infection). Cell type and time point are not known.

Here the CDR3 DNA reads TGTGCCAGCAGTGAGTTTCGGGGGGTGAACACTGAAGCTTTCTTT. Translating gives CASSEFRGVNTEAFF. V gene TRBV2 combines with J gene TRBJ1-1; maybe TRBD1 (5 bases). Germline CDR1 reads SNHLY; CDR2 reads FYNNEI. The V end was cut by 3 bases, the J end by 0 bases, with 11 bases between. There are 15 residues in the CDR3.